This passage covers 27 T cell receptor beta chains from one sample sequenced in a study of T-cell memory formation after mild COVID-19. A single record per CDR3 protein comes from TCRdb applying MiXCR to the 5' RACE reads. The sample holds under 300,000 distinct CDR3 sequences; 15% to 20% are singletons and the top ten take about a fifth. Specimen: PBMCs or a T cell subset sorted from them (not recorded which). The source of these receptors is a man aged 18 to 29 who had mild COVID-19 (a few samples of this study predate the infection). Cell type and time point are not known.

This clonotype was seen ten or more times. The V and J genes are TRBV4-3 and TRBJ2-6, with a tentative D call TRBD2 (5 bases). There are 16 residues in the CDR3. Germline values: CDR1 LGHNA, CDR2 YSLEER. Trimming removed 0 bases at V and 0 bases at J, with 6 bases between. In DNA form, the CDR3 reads TGCGCCAGCAGCCAAGAAGGGAGCTCTGGGGCCAACGTCCTGACTTTC. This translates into CASSQEGSSGANVLTF.

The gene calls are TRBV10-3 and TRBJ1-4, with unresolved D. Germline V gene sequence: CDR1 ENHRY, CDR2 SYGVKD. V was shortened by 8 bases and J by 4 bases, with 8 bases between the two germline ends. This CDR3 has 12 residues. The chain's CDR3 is CAIGRSNEKLFF. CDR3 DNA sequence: TGTGCCATCGGGAGGAGTAATGAAAAACTGTTTTTT.

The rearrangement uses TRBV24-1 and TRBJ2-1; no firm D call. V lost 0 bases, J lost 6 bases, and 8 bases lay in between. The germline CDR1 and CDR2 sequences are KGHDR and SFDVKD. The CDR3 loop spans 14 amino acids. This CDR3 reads CATSDLLNANEQFF. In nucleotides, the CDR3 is TGTGCCACCAGTGATTTGCTGAACGCCAATGAGCAGTTCTTC.

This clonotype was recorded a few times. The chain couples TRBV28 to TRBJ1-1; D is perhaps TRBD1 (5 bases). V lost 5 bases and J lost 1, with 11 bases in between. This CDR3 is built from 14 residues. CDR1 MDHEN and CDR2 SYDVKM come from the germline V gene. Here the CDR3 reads CASSPGQRNTEAFF. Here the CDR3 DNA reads TGTGCCAGCAGTCCCGGACAACGGAACACTGAAGCTTTCTTT.

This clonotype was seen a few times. The CDR3 DNA follows: TGTGCCAGCAGCCAAGCCGGTAGAGACGAGACCCAGTACTTC. Amino acid sequence: CASSQAGRDETQYF. V is TRBV4-2 and J is TRBJ2-5, with D hard to call. This CDR3 has 14 residues. The V end was cut by 1 base, the J end by 5 bases, with 11 bases between. Germline values: CDR1 LGHNA, CDR2 YNFKEQ.

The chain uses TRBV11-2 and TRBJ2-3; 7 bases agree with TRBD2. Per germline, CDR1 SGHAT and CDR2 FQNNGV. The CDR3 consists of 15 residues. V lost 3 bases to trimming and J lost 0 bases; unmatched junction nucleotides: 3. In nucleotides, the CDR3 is TGTGCCAGCAGCTTGAGAGCGGGGAGCACAGATACGCAGTATTTT. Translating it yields CASSLRAGSTDTQYF.

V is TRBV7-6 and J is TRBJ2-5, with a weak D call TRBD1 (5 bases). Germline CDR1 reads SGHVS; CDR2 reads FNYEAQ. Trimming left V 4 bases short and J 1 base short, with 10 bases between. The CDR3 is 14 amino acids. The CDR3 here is CASSYPQAQETQYF. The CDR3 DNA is TGTGCCAGCAGCTACCCACAGGCCCAAGAGACCCAGTACTTC.

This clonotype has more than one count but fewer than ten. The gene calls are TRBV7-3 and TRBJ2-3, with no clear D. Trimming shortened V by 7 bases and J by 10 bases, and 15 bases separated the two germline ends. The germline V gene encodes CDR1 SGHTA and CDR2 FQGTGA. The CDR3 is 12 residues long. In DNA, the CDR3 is TGTGCCAGCAATCTTGGCCGTGGGGCGCAGTATTTT. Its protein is CASNLGRGAQYF.

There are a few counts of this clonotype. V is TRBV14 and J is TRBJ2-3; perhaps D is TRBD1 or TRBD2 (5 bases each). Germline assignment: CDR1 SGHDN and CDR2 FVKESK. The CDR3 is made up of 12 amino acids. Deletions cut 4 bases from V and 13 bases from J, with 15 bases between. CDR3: CASSPPGRQEYF. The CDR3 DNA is TGTGCCAGCAGCCCACCGGGACGCCAGGAGTATTTT. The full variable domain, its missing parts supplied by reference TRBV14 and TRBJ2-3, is EAGVTQFPSHSVIEKGQTVTLRCDPISGHDNLYWYRRVMGKEIKFLLHFVKESKQDESGMPNNRFLAERTGGTYSTLKVQPAELEDSGVYFCASSPPGRQEYFGPGTRLTVL.

This CDR3 reads CSVVVRIYEQYF. CDR3 nucleotide sequence: TGCAGCGTTGTGGTCAGGATCTACGAGCAGTACTTC. The chain employs TRBV29-1 and TRBJ2-7; the D is unclear. This CDR3 is built from 12 residues. The germline CDR1 and CDR2 sequences are SQVTM and ANQGSEA. V was shortened by 4 bases and J by 3 bases, with 10 bases between the two germline ends.

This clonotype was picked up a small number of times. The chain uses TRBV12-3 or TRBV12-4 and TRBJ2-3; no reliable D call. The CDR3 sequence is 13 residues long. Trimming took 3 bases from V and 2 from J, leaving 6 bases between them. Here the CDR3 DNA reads TGTGCCAGCAGTTTTGAAAACACAGATACGCAGTATTTT. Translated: CASSFENTDTQYF.

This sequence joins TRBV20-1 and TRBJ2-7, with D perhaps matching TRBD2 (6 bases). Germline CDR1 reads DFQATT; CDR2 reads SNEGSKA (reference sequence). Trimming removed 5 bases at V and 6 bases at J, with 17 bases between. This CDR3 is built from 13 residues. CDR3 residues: CSAGRQVFSEQYV. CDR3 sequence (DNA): TGCAGTGCTGGGAGGCAGGTATTTAGCGAGCAGTACGTC.

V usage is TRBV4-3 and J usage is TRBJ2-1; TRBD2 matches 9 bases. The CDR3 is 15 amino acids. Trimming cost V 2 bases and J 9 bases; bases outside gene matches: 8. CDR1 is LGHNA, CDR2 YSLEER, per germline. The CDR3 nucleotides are TGCGCCAGCAGCCAATCAATAGCGGGGGAGGGTGAGCAGTTCTTC. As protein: CASSQSIAGEGEQFF.

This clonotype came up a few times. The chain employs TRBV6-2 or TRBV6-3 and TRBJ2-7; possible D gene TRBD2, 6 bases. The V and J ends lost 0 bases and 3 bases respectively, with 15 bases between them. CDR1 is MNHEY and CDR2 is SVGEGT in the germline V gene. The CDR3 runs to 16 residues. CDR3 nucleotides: TGTGCCAGCAGTTACTCCATCGGGGGAAGAAACTACGAGCAGTACTTC. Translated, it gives CASSYSIGGRNYEQYF.

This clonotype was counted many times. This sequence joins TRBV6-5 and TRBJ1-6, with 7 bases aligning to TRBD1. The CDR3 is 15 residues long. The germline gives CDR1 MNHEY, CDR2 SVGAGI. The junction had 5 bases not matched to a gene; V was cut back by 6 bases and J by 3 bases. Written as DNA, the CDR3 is TGTGCCAGCAGCTACGACAGGGTCTATAATTCACCCCTCCACTTT. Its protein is CASSYDRVYNSPLHF.

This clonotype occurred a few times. In nucleotides, the CDR3 is TGTGCCATCAGACCCGGACTAGCGGGGGAGAATGAGCAGTTCTTC. Its translation: CAIRPGLAGENEQFF. J is TRBJ2-1 and V is TRBV10-3; 13 positions match TRBD2. J lost 7 bases, V lost 6 bases, and 6 bases had no gene match. The CDR3 has 15 amino acids. Germline V gene sequence: CDR1 ENHRY, CDR2 SYGVKD.

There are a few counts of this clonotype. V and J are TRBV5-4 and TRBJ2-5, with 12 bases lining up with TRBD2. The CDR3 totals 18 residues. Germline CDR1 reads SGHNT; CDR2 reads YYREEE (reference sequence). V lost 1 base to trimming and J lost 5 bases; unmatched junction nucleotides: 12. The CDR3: CASSLPGLAGIQRETQYF. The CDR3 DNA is TGTGCCAGCAGCTTGCCCGGACTAGCGGGGATCCAGCGGGAGACCCAGTACTTC.

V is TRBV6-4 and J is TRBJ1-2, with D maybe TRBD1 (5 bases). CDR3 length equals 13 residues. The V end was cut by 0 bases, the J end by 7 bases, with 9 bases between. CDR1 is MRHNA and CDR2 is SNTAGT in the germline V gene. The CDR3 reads CASSDSGTRGYTF. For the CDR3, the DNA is TGTGCCAGCAGTGACTCCGGGACCCGTGGCTACACCTTC.

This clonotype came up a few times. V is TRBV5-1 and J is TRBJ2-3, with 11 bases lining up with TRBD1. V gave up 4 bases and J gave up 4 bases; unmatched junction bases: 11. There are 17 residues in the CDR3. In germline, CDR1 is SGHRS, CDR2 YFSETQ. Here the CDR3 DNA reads TGCGCCAGCAGCCGCCGGGACAGGGGGGATTTCTCAGATACGCAGTATTTT. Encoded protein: CASSRRDRGDFSDTQYF.

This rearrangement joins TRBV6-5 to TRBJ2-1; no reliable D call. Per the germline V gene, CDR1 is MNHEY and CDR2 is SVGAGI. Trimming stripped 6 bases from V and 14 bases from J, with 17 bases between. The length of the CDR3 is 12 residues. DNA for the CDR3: TGTGCCAGCAGAGACATACCCTCGCAGGAGTTCTTC. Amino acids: CASRDIPSQEFF.

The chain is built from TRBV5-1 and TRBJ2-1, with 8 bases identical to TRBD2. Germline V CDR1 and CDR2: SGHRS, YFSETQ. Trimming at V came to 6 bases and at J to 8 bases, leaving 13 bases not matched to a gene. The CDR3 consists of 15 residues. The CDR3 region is CASTREGTSGDEQFF. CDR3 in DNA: TGCGCCAGCACCCGGGAGGGGACTTCAGGGGATGAGCAGTTCTTC.

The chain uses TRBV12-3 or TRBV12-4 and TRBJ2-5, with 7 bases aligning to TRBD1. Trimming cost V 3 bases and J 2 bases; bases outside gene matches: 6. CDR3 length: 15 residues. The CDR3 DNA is TGTGCCAGCAGTTTCCACAGGGGTATACAAGAGACCCAGTACTTC. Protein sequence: CASSFHRGIQETQYF.

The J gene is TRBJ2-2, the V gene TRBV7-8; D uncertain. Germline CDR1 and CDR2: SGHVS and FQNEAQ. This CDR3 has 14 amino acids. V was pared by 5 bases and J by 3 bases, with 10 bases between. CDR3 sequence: CASSPQVHTGELFF. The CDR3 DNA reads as TGTGCCAGCAGCCCTCAGGTCCACACCGGGGAGCTGTTTTTT.

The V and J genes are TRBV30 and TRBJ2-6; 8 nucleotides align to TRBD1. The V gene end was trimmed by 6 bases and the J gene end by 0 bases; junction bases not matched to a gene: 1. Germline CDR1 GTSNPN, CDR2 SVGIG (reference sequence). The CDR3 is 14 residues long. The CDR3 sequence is CACDRGSGANVLTF. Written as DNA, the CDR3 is TGTGCCTGCGACAGGGGCTCTGGGGCCAACGTCCTGACTTTC.

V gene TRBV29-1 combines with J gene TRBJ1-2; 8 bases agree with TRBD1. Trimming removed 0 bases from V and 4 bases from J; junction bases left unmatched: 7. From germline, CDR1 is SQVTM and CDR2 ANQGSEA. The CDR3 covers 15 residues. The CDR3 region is CSVEDLTGESYGYTF. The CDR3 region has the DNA TGCAGCGTTGAAGATCTGACAGGGGAGAGCTATGGCTACACCTTC.

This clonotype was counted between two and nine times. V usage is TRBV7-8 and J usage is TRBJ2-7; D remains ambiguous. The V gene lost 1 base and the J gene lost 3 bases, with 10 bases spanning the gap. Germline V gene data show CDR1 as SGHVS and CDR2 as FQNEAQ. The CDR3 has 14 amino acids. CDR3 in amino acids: CASSLGSSLYEQYV. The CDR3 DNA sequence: TGTGCCAGCAGCTTAGGTAGCTCGCTCTACGAGCAGTACGTC.

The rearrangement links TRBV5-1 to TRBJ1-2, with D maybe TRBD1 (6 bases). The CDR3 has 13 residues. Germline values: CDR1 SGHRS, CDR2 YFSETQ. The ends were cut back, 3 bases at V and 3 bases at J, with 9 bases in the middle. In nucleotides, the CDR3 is TGCGCCAGCAGCTCGGACAGCCACTATGGCTACACCTTC. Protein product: CASSSDSHYGYTF.